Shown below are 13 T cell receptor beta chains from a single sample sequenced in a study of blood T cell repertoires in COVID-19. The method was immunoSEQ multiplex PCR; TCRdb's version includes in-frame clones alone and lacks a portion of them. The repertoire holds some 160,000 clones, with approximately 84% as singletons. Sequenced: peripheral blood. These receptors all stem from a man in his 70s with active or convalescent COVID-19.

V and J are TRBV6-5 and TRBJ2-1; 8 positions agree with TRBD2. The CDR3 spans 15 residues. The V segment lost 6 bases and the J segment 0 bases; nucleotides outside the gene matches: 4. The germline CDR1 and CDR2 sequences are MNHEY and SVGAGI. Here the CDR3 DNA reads TGTGCCAGCAGCTCTACTAGCGGCTCCTACAATGAGCAGTTCTTC. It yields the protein CASSSTSGSYNEQFF.

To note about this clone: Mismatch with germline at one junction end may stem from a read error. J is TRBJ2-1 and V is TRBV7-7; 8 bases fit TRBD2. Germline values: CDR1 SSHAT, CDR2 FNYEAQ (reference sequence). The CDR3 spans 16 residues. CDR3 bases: TGTGCTAGCAGCTTAGATGGTAGCGGGACCTACAATGAGCAGTTCTTC. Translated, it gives CASSLDGSGTYNEQFF.

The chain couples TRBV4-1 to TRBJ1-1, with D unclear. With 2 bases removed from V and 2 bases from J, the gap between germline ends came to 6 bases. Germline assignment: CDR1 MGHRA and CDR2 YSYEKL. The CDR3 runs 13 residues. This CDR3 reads CASSQLRNTEAFF. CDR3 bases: TGCGCCAGCAGCCAATTGAGAAACACTGAAGCTTTCTTT.

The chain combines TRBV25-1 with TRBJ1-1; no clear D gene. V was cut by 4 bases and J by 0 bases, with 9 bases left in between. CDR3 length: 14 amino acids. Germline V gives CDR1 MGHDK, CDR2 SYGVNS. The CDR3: CASSGGRLNTEAFF. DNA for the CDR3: TGTGCCAGCAGTGGAGGGAGGTTGAACACTGAAGCTTTCTTT.

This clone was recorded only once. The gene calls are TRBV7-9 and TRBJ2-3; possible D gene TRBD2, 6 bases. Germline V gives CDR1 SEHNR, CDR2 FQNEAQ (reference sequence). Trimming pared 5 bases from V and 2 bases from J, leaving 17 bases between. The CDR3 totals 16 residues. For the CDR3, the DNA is TGTGCCAGCAGCCCCCTCAGGTGGGGGGTCACAGATACGCAGTATTTT. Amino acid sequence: CASSPLRWGVTDTQYF.

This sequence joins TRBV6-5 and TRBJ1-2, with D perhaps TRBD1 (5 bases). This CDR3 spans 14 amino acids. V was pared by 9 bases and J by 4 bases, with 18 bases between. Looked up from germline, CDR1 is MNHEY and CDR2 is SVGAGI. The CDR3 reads CASGLGWGGYGYTF. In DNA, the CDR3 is TGTGCCAGTGGATTGGGCTGGGGCGGCTATGGCTACACCTTC.

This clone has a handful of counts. The CDR3 reads CASSPRSSGNEQFF. The CDR3 DNA reads TGTGCCAGCAGCCCCCGGAGTAGCGGCAATGAGCAGTTCTTC. The chain carries TRBV9 and TRBJ2-1, with TRBD2 as a possible D gene (6 bases). Germline V gene lookup returns CDR1 SGDLS and CDR2 YYNGEE. This CDR3 region has 14 residues. Trimming stripped 4 bases from V and 6 bases from J, with 14 bases between.

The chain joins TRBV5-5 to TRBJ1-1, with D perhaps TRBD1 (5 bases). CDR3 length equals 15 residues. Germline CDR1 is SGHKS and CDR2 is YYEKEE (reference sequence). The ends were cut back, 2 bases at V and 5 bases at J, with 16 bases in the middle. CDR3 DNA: TGTGCCAGCAGCTTTCAAACGGGGGGGAAGACTGAAGCTTTCTTT. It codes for CASSFQTGGKTEAFF.

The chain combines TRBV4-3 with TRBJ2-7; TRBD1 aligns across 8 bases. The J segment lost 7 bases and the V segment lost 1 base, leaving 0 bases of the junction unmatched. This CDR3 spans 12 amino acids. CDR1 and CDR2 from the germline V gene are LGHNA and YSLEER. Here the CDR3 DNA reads TGCGCCAGCAGCCAAGGGACAGGGGAGCAGTACTTC. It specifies CASSQGTGEQYF.

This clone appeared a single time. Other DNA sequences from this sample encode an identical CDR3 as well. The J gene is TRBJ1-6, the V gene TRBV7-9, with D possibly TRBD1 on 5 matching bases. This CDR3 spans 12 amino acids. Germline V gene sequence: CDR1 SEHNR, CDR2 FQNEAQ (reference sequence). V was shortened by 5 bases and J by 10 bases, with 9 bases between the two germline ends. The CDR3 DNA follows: TGTGCCAGCAGCCCCGGGGGGTCACCCCTCCACTTT. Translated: CASSPGGSPLHF.

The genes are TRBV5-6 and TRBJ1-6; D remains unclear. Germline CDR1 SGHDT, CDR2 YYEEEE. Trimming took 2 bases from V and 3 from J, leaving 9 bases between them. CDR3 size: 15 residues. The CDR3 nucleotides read TGTGCCAGCAGCTTTTCTGTGTACTATAATTCACCCCTCCACTTT. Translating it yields CASSFSVYYNSPLHF.

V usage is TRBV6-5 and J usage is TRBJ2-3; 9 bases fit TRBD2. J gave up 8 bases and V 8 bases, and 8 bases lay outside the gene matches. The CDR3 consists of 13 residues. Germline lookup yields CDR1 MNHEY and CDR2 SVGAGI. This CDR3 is CASGAGGRSTQYF. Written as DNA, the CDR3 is TGTGCCAGCGGGGCGGGAGGGCGGAGTACGCAGTATTTT.

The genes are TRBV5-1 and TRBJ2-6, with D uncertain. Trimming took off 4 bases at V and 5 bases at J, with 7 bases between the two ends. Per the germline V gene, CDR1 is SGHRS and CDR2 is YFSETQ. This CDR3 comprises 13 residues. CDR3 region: CASSPLWANVLTF. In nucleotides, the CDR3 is TGCGCCAGCAGCCCTCTCTGGGCCAACGTCCTGACTTTC.